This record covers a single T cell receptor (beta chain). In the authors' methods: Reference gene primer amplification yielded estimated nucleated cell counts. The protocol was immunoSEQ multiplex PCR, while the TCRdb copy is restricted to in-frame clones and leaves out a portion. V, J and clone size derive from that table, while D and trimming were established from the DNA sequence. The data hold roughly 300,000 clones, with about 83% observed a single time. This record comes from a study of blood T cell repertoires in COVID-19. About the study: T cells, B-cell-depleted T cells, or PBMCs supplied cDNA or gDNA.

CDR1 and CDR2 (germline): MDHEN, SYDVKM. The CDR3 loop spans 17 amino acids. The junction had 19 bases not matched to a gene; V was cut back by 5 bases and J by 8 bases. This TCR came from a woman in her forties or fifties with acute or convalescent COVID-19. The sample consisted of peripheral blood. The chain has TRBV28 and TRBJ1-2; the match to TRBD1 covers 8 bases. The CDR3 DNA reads TGTGCCAGCAGTCCATATTACCTCGCGGACAGGGACCACGGCTACACCTTC. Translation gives CASSPYYLADRDHGYTF.